This T cell receptor (beta chain) was obtained from a study of T cell responses to AZD1222 COVID-19 vaccine. The CDR3 sequence is 19 residues long. V shed 3 bases and J shed 4 bases, with 24 bases lying between them. CDR1 and CDR2 (germline): KGHSH, LQKENI. Regarding the study as a whole: The donors showed a predominance of white British ancestry and of females, with possible underestimation of clonal diversity.

Remarks on this clone: The antigen is undetermined.

Assay used: immunoSEQ multiplex PCR; TCRdb lists only in-frame clones, some missing. The sample lists 100,000 to 150,000 clones, about 87% occurring once. V is TRBV18 and J is TRBJ2-2; possibly TRBD2 for D (6 bases). The starting material was peripheral blood, obtained on day 0 of AZD1222 vaccination. The source of this sequence is an adult in good health. The CDR3 bases are TGTGCCAGCTCACCTGGACGAGGACGGGCGCCGCGGGGCACCGGGGAGCTGTTTTTT. Translation: CASSPGRGRAPRGTGELFF.